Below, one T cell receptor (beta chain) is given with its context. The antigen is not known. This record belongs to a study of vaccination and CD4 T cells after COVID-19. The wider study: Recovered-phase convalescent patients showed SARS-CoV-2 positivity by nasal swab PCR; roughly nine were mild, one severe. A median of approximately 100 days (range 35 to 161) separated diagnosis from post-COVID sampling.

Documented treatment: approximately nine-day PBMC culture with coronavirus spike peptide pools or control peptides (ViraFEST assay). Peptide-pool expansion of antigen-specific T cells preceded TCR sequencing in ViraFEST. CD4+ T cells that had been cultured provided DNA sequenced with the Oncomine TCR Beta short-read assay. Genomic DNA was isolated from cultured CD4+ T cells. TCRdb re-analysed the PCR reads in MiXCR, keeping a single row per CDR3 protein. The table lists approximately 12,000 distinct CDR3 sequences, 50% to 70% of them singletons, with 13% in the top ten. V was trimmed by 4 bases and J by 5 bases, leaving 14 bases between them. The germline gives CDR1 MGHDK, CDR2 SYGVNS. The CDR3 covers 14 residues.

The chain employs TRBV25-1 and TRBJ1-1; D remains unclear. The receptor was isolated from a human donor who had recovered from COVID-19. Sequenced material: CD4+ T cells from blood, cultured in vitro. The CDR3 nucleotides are TGTGCCAGCAGTGCCCTTGGCAGCGTTACTGAAGCTTTCTTT. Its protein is CASSALGSVTEAFF.